Below, 7 T cell receptor beta chains from the same sample are listed, as sequenced in a study of blood T cell repertoires in COVID-19. Profiling relied on immunoSEQ multiplex PCR, and the TCRdb table lists in-frame clones only, not all of them. The top ten hold roughly 1.5% of the sample, which has 440,000 or so clones, about 91% seen once. Sequenced: peripheral blood. The source of these receptors is a woman between 40 and 55 years old with COVID-19, enrolled during active disease.

The chain recombines TRBV18 with TRBJ2-5; D is perhaps TRBD2 (5 bases). The CDR3 has 15 amino acids. CDR1 KGHSH and CDR2 LQKENI come from the germline V gene. The germline V and J ends were trimmed by 0 bases and 1 base, with 9 bases remaining between them. CDR3 sequence: CASSPPGAFQETQYF. The CDR3 nucleotides read TGTGCCAGCTCACCACCGGGAGCGTTCCAAGAGACCCAGTACTTC.

V usage is TRBV28 and J usage is TRBJ2-7; 7 positions agree with TRBD2. The CDR3 consists of 13 residues. CDR1 MDHEN and CDR2 SYDVKM come from the germline V gene. The V gene end was trimmed by 3 bases and the J gene end by 3 bases; junction bases not matched to a gene: 2. The DNA of the CDR3 is TGTGCCAGCAGTTTGGGGGGGTACTACGAGCAGTACTTC. This translates into CASSLGGYYEQYF.

The chain couples TRBV27 to TRBJ1-2; D may be TRBD1 (6 bases). This CDR3 spans 14 amino acids. V was pared by 5 bases and J by 2 bases, with 12 bases between. Germline V gives CDR1 MNHEY, CDR2 SMNVEV (reference sequence). The CDR3 here is CASSNRDWNYGYTF. CDR3 sequence (DNA): TGTGCCAGCAGTAACAGGGATTGGAACTATGGCTACACCTTC.

The chain has TRBV7-9 and TRBJ1-4; D is unclear. The V and J ends lost 2 bases and 6 bases respectively, with 10 bases between them. The CDR3 extends over 14 amino acids. Germline values: CDR1 SEHNR, CDR2 FQNEAQ (reference sequence). The CDR3 nucleotides are TGTGCCAGCAGCTTACCCCCGGTTCATGAAAAACTGTTTTTT. Encoded protein: CASSLPPVHEKLFF.

The chain employs TRBV19 and TRBJ2-2; a weak D match, TRBD2 (7 bases). Germline V lookup: CDR1 LNHDA, CDR2 SQIVND (reference sequence). V was cut by 3 bases and J by 7 bases, with 15 bases left in between. The CDR3 has 15 amino acids. In DNA form, the CDR3 reads TGTGCCAGTAGTATGTCGGGGGGCTATGGCGGGGAGCTGTTTTTT. Amino acids: CASSMSGGYGGELFF.

The chain carries TRBV6-2 or TRBV6-3 and TRBJ1-4; 7 positions match TRBD1. Germline CDR1 is MNHEY and CDR2 is SVGEGT. There are 14 residues in the CDR3. The ends lost 2 bases at V and 6 bases at J; junction bases unmatched: 3. For the CDR3, the DNA is TGTGCCAGCAGTTACACAGGGGCGGATGAAAAACTGTTTTTT. This codes for CASSYTGADEKLFF.

The rearrangement links TRBV7-2 to TRBJ1-4; 9 nucleotides agree with TRBD1. V lost 1 base and J lost 6; bases outside the gene matches: 9. The CDR3 extends over 17 amino acids. Germline values: CDR1 SGHTA, CDR2 FQGNSA. The DNA of the CDR3 is TGTGCCAGCAGCTTAGGACTTGGGGGACAGGGATATGAAAAACTGTTTTTT. It is translated as CASSLGLGGQGYEKLFF.